Listed here is a single TCR beta chain. Its antigen is currently unknown. Addition of UMIs with a 6-nucleotide sample barcode was achieved by template switching. TCRdb re-called the 5' RACE reads; every CDR3 protein appears as one record, without DNA. The sample has about 43,000 distinct CDR3 sequences; the top ten hold about 5%. The CDR3 contains 15 residues. CDR1 and CDR2 (germline): SGHRS, YFSETQ. This record comes from a study of monozygotic twins with inflammatory bowel disease. Regarding the study as a whole: Telling different T cell subtypes apart from each other was not possible.

This TCR was sampled from a human donor with ulcerative colitis or Crohn's disease, or a healthy co-twin of an affected twin (not recorded which). V and J are TRBV5-1 and TRBJ2-5. What was sequenced was blood. The CDR3 region is CASSVGHRAQETQYF.